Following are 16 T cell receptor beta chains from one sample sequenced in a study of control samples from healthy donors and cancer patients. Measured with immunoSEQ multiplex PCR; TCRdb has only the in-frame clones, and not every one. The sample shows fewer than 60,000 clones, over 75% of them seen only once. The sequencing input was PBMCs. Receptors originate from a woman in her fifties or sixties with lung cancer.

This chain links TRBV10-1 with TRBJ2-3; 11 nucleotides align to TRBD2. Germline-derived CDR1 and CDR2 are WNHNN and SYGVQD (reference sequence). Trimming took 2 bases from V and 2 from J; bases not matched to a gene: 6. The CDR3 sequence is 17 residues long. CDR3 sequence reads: CASSETWTSGHTDTQYF. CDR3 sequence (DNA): TGCGCCAGCAGTGAGACGTGGACTAGCGGGCACACAGATACGCAGTATTTT.

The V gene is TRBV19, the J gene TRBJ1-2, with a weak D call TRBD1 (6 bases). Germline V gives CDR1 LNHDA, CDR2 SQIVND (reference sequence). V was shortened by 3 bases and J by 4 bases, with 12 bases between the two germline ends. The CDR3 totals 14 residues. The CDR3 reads CASSIEGGGYGYTF. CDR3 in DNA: TGTGCCAGTAGTATTGAGGGGGGCGGCTATGGCTACACCTTC.

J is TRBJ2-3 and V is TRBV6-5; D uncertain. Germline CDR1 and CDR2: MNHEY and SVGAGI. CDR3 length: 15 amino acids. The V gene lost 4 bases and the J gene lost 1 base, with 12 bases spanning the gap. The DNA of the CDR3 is TGTGCCAGCAGTTTAGAGGAGCGAGGCACAGATACGCAGTATTTT. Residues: CASSLEERGTDTQYF.

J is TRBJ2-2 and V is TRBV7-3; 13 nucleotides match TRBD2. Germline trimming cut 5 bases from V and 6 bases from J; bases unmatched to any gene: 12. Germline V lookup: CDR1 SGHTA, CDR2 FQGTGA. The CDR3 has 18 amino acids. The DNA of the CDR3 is TGTGCCAGCAGCCCGAAAACTAGCGGGGGGGCGAGCGCCGGGGAGCTGTTTTTT. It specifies CASSPKTSGGASAGELFF.

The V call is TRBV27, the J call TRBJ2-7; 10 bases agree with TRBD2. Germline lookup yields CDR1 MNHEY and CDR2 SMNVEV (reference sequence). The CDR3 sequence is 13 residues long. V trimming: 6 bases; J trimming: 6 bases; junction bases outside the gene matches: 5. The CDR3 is CASSLAGDPEQYF. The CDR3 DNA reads TGTGCCAGCAGCCTAGCGGGAGATCCCGAGCAGTACTTC.

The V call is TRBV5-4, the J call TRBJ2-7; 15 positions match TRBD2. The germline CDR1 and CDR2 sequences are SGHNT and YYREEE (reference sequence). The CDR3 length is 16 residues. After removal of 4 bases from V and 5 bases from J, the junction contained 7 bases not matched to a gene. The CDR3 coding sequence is TGTGCCAGCAGCCCCGGGACTAGCGGGGGGAGGAACGAGCAGTACTTC. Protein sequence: CASSPGTSGGRNEQYF.

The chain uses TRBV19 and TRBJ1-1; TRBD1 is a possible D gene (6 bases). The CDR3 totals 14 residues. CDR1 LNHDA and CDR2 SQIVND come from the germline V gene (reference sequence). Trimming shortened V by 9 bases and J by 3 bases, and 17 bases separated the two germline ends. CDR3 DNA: TGTGCCAGCAAAGGGCGGGGGCGCGACACTGAAGCTTTCTTT. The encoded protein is CASKGRGRDTEAFF.

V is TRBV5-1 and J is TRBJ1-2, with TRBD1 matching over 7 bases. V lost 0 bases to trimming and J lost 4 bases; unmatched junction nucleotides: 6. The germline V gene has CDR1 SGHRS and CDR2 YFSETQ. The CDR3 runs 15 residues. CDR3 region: CASSLVTPGGYGYTF. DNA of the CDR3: TGCGCCAGCAGCTTGGTAACTCCAGGGGGCTATGGCTACACCTTC.

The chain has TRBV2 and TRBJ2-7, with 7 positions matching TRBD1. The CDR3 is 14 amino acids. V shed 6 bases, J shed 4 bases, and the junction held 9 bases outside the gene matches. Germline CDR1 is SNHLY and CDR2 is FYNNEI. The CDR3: CASRKPGGMYEQYF. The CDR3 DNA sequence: TGTGCCAGCAGAAAGCCAGGGGGAATGTACGAGCAGTACTTC.

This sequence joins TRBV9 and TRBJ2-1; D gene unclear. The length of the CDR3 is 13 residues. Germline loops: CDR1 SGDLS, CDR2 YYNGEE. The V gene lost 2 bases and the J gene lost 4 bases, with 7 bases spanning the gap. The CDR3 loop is CASSVGFYNEQFF. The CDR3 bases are TGTGCCAGCAGCGTCGGGTTTTACAATGAGCAGTTCTTC.

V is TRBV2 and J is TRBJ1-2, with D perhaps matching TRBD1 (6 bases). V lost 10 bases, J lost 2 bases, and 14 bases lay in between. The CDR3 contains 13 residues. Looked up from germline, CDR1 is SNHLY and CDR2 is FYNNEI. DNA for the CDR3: TGTGCCACTTCCCGGGACACAAACTATGGCTACACCTTC. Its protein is CATSRDTNYGYTF.

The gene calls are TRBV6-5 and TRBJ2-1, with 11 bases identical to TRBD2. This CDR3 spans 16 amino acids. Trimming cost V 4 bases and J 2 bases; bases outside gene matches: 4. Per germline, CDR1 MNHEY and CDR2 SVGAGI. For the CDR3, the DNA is TGTGCCAGCAGTTCCTTGGGACTAGCGGCCTACAATGAGCAGTTCTTC. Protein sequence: CASSSLGLAAYNEQFF.

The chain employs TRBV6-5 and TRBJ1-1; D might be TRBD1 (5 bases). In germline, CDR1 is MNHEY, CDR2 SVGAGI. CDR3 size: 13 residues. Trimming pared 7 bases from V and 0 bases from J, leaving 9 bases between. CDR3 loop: CASKTALNTEAFF. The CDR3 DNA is TGTGCCAGCAAGACAGCTCTGAACACTGAAGCTTTCTTT.

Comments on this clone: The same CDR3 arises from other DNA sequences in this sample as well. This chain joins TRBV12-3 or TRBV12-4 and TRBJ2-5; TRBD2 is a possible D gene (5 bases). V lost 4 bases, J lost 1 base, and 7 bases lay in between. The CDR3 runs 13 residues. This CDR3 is CASSYRGQETQYF. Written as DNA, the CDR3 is TGTGCCAGCAGTTATCGGGGCCAAGAGACCCAGTACTTC.

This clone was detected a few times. CDR3 sequence: CASRGWGYGYTF. In DNA, the CDR3 is TGTGCCAGCAGGGGTTGGGGCTATGGCTACACCTTC. V gene TRBV2 combines with J gene TRBJ1-2; D is ambiguous. V was clipped by 6 bases and J by 4 bases, with 9 bases between them. The CDR3 has 12 amino acids. Germline-derived CDR1 and CDR2 are SNHLY and FYNNEI.

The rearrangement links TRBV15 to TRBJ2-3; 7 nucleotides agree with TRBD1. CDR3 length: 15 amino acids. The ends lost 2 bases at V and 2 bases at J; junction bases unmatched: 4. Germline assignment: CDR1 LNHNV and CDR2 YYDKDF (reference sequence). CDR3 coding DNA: TGTGCCACCAGCAGAAGACAGGGTAACACAGATACGCAGTATTTT. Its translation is CATSRRQGNTDTQYF.